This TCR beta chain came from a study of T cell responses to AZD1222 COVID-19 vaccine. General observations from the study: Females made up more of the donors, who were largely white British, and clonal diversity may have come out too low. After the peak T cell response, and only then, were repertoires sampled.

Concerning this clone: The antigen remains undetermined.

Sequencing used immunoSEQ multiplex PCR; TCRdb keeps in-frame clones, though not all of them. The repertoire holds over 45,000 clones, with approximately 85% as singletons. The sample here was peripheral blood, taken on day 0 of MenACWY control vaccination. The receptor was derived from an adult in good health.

The CDR3, as DNA: TGTGCCAGCAGTTACGCCGGGTACTATGGCTACACCTTC. This gives the protein CASSYAGYYGYTF. V is TRBV6-5 and J is TRBJ1-2; no firm D call. There are 13 residues in the CDR3. Trimming took off 2 bases at V and 3 bases at J, with 7 bases between the two ends. Germline V gene lookup returns CDR1 MNHEY and CDR2 SVGAGI.